The 17 T cell receptor beta chains given below trace back to one sample, sequenced in a study of cytomegalovirus exposure and HLA in healthy donors. TCRdb's table, derived via immunoSEQ multiplex PCR, lists solely in-frame clones and lacks some. The sample holds around 300,000 clones, 70% to 90% seen once. Sequencing was done on a sample of PBMCs. The receptors originated from a man aged 25 to 45 in good health and CMV-seronegative.

The chain carries TRBV4-2 and TRBJ2-7; tentatively, D is TRBD2 (5 bases). The length of the CDR3 is 15 residues. Germline V CDR1 and CDR2: LGHNA, YNFKEQ. Trimming removed 1 base at V and 3 bases at J, with 13 bases between. In DNA, the CDR3 is TGTGCCAGCAGCCAAGGGATAGCGAAGGACTACGAGCAGTACTTC. Amino acid sequence: CASSQGIAKDYEQYF.

This clone has more than one count but fewer than ten. The chain has TRBV19 and TRBJ2-5, with D unclear. Deletions cut 6 bases from V and 5 bases from J, with 13 bases between. CDR3 length equals 13 residues. The germline V gene has CDR1 LNHDA and CDR2 SQIVND (reference sequence). CDR3 loop: CASRRPGEETQYF. In DNA form, the CDR3 reads TGTGCCAGTAGGCGACCCGGAGAGGAGACCCAGTACTTC.

This chain joins TRBV11-2 and TRBJ1-1, with 7 positions matching TRBD1. The CDR3 spans 17 residues. The germline V gene has CDR1 SGHAT and CDR2 FQNNGV. V trimming: 0 bases; J trimming: 5 bases; junction bases outside the gene matches: 12. CDR3 in DNA: TGTGCCAGCAGCTTAGATTGGAGGGTAACAGGGGAGACTGAAGCTTTCTTT. Translated: CASSLDWRVTGETEAFF.

Note on this clone: Other DNA variants within this sample encode the same CDR3. This rearrangement joins TRBV5-1 to TRBJ2-7; TRBD2 matches at 8 bases. From germline, CDR1 is SGHRS and CDR2 YFSETQ. This CDR3 contains 13 residues. Germline trimming cut 3 bases from V and 1 base from J; bases unmatched to any gene: 0. The DNA of the CDR3 is TGCGCCAGCAGCTCTAGCGGGTCCTACGAGCAGTACTTC. Translation gives CASSSSGSYEQYF.

The gene calls are TRBV6-1 and TRBJ2-1; perhaps TRBD1 as D (6 bases). Germline V CDR1 and CDR2: MNHNS, SASEGT. Trimming removed 7 bases at V and 2 bases at J, with 15 bases between. There are 15 residues in the CDR3. The CDR3 is CASTTQGGPYNEQFF. The CDR3 DNA reads as TGTGCCAGCACCACCCAAGGGGGTCCCTACAATGAGCAGTTCTTC.

This clone has a handful of counts. The V and J genes are TRBV2 and TRBJ2-7; 8 bases agree with TRBD1. Unmatched junction bases numbered 7, after V lost 4 bases and J lost 5 bases. From germline, CDR1 is SNHLY and CDR2 FYNNEI. The CDR3 spans 14 residues. This chain's CDR3 is CASSAGQGLNEQYF. DNA of the CDR3: TGTGCCAGCAGTGCTGGACAGGGTTTGAACGAGCAGTACTTC.

The chain couples TRBV23-1 to TRBJ2-3, with 9 bases matching TRBD1. TRBV23-1 is an open reading frame whose function is uncertain. J gave up 3 bases and V 0 bases, and 7 bases lay outside the gene matches. The CDR3 contains 17 residues. The CDR3 DNA reads as TGCGCCAGCAGTCAATCGGTGGGACAGGGCTCGACAGATACGCAGTATTTT. Its protein product is CASSQSVGQGSTDTQYF.

This chain joins TRBV5-6 and TRBJ1-2, with D perhaps matching TRBD1 (6 bases). CDR1 SGHDT and CDR2 YYEEEE come from the germline V gene. V lost 1 base, J lost 2 bases, and 12 bases lay in between. The CDR3 covers 15 residues. The CDR3 nucleotides read TGTGCCAGCAGCTTGCGCACAGGGCGGAACTATGGCTACACCTTC. Translating gives CASSLRTGRNYGYTF.

J is TRBJ2-7 and V is TRBV5-6; 7 nucleotides line up with TRBD1. Germline loops: CDR1 SGHDT, CDR2 YYEEEE. There are 15 residues in the CDR3. The ends lost 6 bases at V and 0 bases at J; junction bases unmatched: 9. CDR3 residues: CASIRFDRDSYEQYF. The CDR3 DNA reads as TGTGCCAGCATCAGATTCGACAGGGACTCCTACGAGCAGTACTTC. The variable domain in full, with the rest retrieved from reference TRBV5-6 and TRBJ2-7, is DAGVTQSPTHLIKTRGQQVTLRCSPKSGHDTVSWYQQALGQGPQFIFQYYEEEERQRGNFPDRFSGHQFPNYSSELNVNALLLGDSALYLCASIRFDRDSYEQYFGPGTRLTVT.

V usage is TRBV4-1 and J usage is TRBJ2-1; 13 nucleotides match TRBD2. Trimming cost V 4 bases and J 5 bases; bases outside gene matches: 2. The germline CDR1 and CDR2 sequences are MGHRA and YSYEKL. This CDR3 is 15 amino acids long. The CDR3 DNA sequence: TGCGCCAGCAGCCCCGGGACTAGCGGGGACAATGAGCAGTTCTTC. Translation gives CASSPGTSGDNEQFF.

This sequence joins TRBV5-6 and TRBJ1-1, with D maybe TRBD1 (5 bases). Between the trimmed V and J ends, which lost 0 bases and 4 bases, there was a span of 13 bases. The germline gives CDR1 SGHDT, CDR2 YYEEEE. The CDR3 is 15 amino acids. CDR3 coding DNA: TGTGCCAGCAGCTTGGGGCAGGGTTTTGGCACTGAAGCTTTCTTT. Protein product: CASSLGQGFGTEAFF.

The chain links TRBV11-2 to TRBJ2-3; TRBD2 matches 10 bases. This CDR3 comprises 16 residues. Germline V gene lookup returns CDR1 SGHAT and CDR2 FQNNGV. V lost 3 bases, J lost 0 bases, and 3 bases stayed unmatched. In nucleotides, the CDR3 is TGTGCCAGCAGCTTTAGCGGGGGGTATAGCACAGATACGCAGTATTTT. Translating gives CASSFSGGYSTDTQYF.

The chain couples TRBV29-1 to TRBJ1-1; TRBD1 agrees at 11 bases. The length of the CDR3 is 12 residues. The germline V gene has CDR1 SQVTM and CDR2 ANQGSEA. The V segment lost 6 bases and the J segment 4 bases; nucleotides outside the gene matches: 1. CDR3 protein: CSVGQGVTEAFF. The CDR3 nucleotides are TGCAGCGTGGGACAGGGGGTCACTGAAGCTTTCTTT.

This chain's CDR3 is CASSPQTSYYYEQYF. The CDR3 nucleotides are TGTGCCAGCAGTCCACAGACTAGTTACTACTACGAGCAGTACTTC. J is TRBJ2-7 and V is TRBV28; TRBD2 is a possible D gene (6 bases). The germline V gene has CDR1 MDHEN and CDR2 SYDVKM. This CDR3 has 15 residues. V was shortened by 5 bases and J by 3 bases, with 17 bases between the two germline ends.

The chain is built from TRBV2 and TRBJ1-2, with D unclear. The V end was cut by 3 bases, the J end by 4 bases, with 15 bases between. In germline, CDR1 is SNHLY, CDR2 FYNNEI. The CDR3 is made up of 15 amino acids. The CDR3 loop reads CASSDVSSGGYGYTF. In DNA form, the CDR3 reads TGTGCCAGCAGTGATGTCTCGTCGGGAGGCTATGGCTACACCTTC. The whole variable domain, filled in from reference TRBV2 and TRBJ1-2, reads EPEVTQTPSHQVTQMGQEVILRCVPISNHLYFYWYRQILGQKVEFLVSFYNNEISEKSEIFDDQFSVERPDGSNFTLKIRSTKLEDSAMYFCASSDVSSGGYGYTFGSGTRLTVV.

The rearrangement uses TRBV27 and TRBJ2-7; 7 nucleotides agree with TRBD1. Trimming at V came to 6 bases and at J to 6 bases, leaving 14 bases not matched to a gene. CDR1 and CDR2 (germline): MNHEY, SMNVEV (reference sequence). CDR3 length: 15 residues. The DNA for the CDR3 is TGTGCCAGCAGGTTAACCCAGACAGGGTGGGGCGAGCAGTACTTC. The encoded protein is CASRLTQTGWGEQYF.

This rearrangement joins TRBV6-6 to TRBJ1-5, with D possibly being TRBD1 (6 bases). The CDR3 has 15 amino acids. V was shortened by 2 bases and J by 6 bases, with 14 bases between the two germline ends. Germline-derived CDR1 and CDR2 are MNHNY and SVGAGI (reference sequence). The CDR3 DNA follows: TGTGCCAGCAGTTACGCAGGGGAGTCCGGTCAGCCCCAGCATTTT. Residues: CASSYAGESGQPQHF.